This entry lists 11 T cell receptor beta chains sequenced from one sample in a study of post-analysis software for immune sequencing data. Their target antigens are unknown. Broader study findings: Relative to controls, patients had about five TRBV segments at higher frequency, with TRBV5-6, TRBV5-1 and TRBV20-1 among these.

Researchers reported that TCR beta cDNA libraries carried unique molecular identifiers. TCRdb reanalysed the PCR reads using MiXCR and keeps one entry per CDR3 protein. The table shows 400,000 to 500,000 distinct CDR3 sequences, with approximately 37% occurring only once. Sequencing input: blood. These receptors were collected from a girl between 2 and 10 years old with multiple sclerosis.

This clonotype has more than one count but fewer than ten. This chain uses TRBV29-1 with TRBJ1-4, with D uncertain. Deletions cut 4 bases from V and 2 bases from J, with 8 bases between. CDR3 length: 13 residues. Germline-derived CDR1 and CDR2 are SQVTM and ANQGSEA. CDR3 sequence reads: CSVGGSTNEKLFF. CDR3 DNA sequence: TGCAGCGTTGGTGGCAGCACTAATGAAAAACTGTTTTTT.

This clonotype was counted a few times. This chain uses TRBV6-1 with TRBJ1-5, with 8 nucleotides matching TRBD1. Germline V gives CDR1 MNHNS, CDR2 SASEGT. The V and J ends lost 7 bases and 1 base, in that order; junction bases with no gene match: 6. There are 15 residues in the CDR3. The CDR3 is CASNGQGKSNQPQHF. CDR3 bases: TGTGCCAGCAACGGACAGGGTAAAAGCAATCAGCCCCAGCATTTT.

The V and J genes are TRBV20-1 and TRBJ1-2, with 9 nucleotides matching TRBD1. Germline CDR1 and CDR2: DFQATT and SNEGSKA (reference sequence). Trimming took 3 bases from V and 4 from J; bases not matched to a gene: 6. This CDR3 spans 14 amino acids. The DNA of the CDR3 is TGCAGTGCTAGCCTACAGGGGGCGGGCTATGGCTACACCTTC. It specifies CSASLQGAGYGYTF.

The V call is TRBV7-9, the J call TRBJ1-2; no firm D call. Germline V gene sequence: CDR1 SEHNR, CDR2 FQNEAQ (reference sequence). The CDR3 is 8 residues long. The CDR3 is CDNAGYTF. CDR3 nucleotides: TGTGACAACGCCGGCTACACCTTC.

In its sample, this clonotype was seen once. The genes are TRBV4-1 and TRBJ2-3, with TRBD2 matching 13 bases. The CDR3 loop spans 17 amino acids. The V gene end was trimmed by 3 bases and the J gene end by 1 base; junction bases not matched to a gene: 4. In germline, CDR1 is MGHRA, CDR2 YSYEKL. In DNA form, the CDR3 reads TGCGCCAGCAGCCATCTCGGACTAGCGGGGGGCACAGATACGCAGTATTTT. It translates to CASSHLGLAGGTDTQYF.

This clonotype was seen a handful of times. V gene TRBV29-1 combines with J gene TRBJ2-1; weak D call: TRBD2 (5 bases). Germline V gives CDR1 SQVTM, CDR2 ANQGSEA. Trimming removed 6 bases at V and 4 bases at J, with 13 bases between. The length of the CDR3 is 13 residues. CDR3: CSVRGIGYNEQFF. In DNA, the CDR3 is TGCAGCGTACGGGGTATAGGGTACAATGAGCAGTTCTTC.

This clonotype was seen more than once but under ten times. This chain links TRBV5-1 with TRBJ2-4; 10 positions agree with TRBD1. The J call may be faulty, since TRBJ2-7 better matches the DNA end. The germline V gene has CDR1 SGHRS and CDR2 YFSETQ. The CDR3 contains 16 residues. The CDR3 protein is CASRSWPGQGSYEQYF. The CDR3 DNA sequence: TGCGCCAGCAGATCATGGCCGGGACAGGGGTCGTACGAGCAGTACTTC.

This clonotype was detected a few times. J is TRBJ2-7 and V is TRBV5-1, with TRBD1 identical over 8 bases. The length of the CDR3 is 15 residues. Looked up from germline, CDR1 is SGHRS and CDR2 is YFSETQ. The V segment lost 0 bases and the J segment 6 bases; nucleotides outside the gene matches: 8. The CDR3 sequence is CASSLGDRGWGEQYF. In DNA, the CDR3 is TGCGCCAGCAGCTTGGGAGACAGGGGATGGGGCGAGCAGTACTTC. The full variable domain, completed using reference TRBV5-1 and TRBJ2-7, is KAGVTQTPRYLIKTRGQQVTLSCSPISGHRSVSWYQQTPGQGLQFLFEYFSETQRNKGNFPGRFSGRQFSNSRSEMNVSTLELGDSALYLCASSLGDRGWGEQYFGPGTRLTVT.

The gene calls are TRBV28 and TRBJ2-7; no reliable D call. The CDR3 loop spans 15 amino acids. Germline loops: CDR1 MDHEN, CDR2 SYDVKM. Deletions cut 2 bases from V and 5 bases from J, with 16 bases between. The CDR3 here is CASSLVGLTGDEQYF. CDR3 nucleotides: TGTGCCAGCAGTTTAGTGGGGTTAACTGGTGACGAGCAGTACTTC.

The chain joins TRBV29-1 to TRBJ2-1, with a weak D call TRBD1 (6 bases). Trimming took 3 bases from V and 4 from J, leaving 13 bases between them. Looked up from germline, CDR1 is SQVTM and CDR2 is ANQGSEA. The CDR3 consists of 14 residues. CDR3 loop: CSVEDSIIYNEQFF. The DNA for the CDR3 is TGCAGCGTTGAGGACAGTATAATATACAATGAGCAGTTCTTC.

V gene TRBV12-3 or TRBV12-4 combines with J gene TRBJ2-5, with TRBD1 as a possible D gene (5 bases). Trimming pared 5 bases from V and 2 bases from J, leaving 9 bases between. This CDR3 is built from 13 residues. Here the CDR3 reads CASSRQRQETQYF. The CDR3 DNA follows: TGTGCCAGCAGTCGACAGAGACAAGAGACCCAGTACTTC.